This record covers a single TCR beta chain. It has no known antigen specificity. Qualities for individual bases were not recorded, and no much larger clone is one base off. This sample is drawn from a study of T-cell memory formation after mild COVID-19 (dated by TCRdb to about 2021). With respect to the entire study: TCR sequence clusters from the two donors were found to be largely donor specific. Longitudinal TCRalpha and TCRbeta repertoire sequencing tracked T-cell clones expanding and contracting after mild COVID-19 in a couple of donors. The cohort comprised two young, previously healthy adult volunteers, one female and one male.

Sequencer: Illumina NovaSeq 6000. TCRalpha and TCRbeta cDNA libraries were constructed by 5'RACE with constant-segment primers, with sample barcodes and unique molecular identifiers being introduced. RNA was extracted from every sample with Trizol reagent. Amplification of the libraries took two PCR steps, and the second step added a second sample barcode plus Illumina TruSeq adapters. Libraries were sequenced on an Illumina NovaSeq with 2 x 150 bp paired-end reads. The study's processing was this. Demultiplexing of reads and collapsing into UMI-guided consensus sequences were performed with migec v1.2.7. Using mixcr v2.1.11, UMI consensuses were aligned to TRA and TRB V and J templates and then assembled into clonotypes. Expanded or contracted clonotypes were those called significant by both edgeR and NoisET, with noise models trained on biological replicates. For edgeR calls, the thresholds were a false discovery rate-adjusted p below 0.01 and a log2 fold-change of 1. PCA with hierarchical clustering of max-normalized trajectories of the 1000 most abundant clonotypes was used as exploratory dynamics analysis. Each responding clone was given a CD4 or CD8 phenotype based on the CD4+ and CD8+ repertoires, which had been sequenced separately. Using fastp trimming at Q25 and MiXCR clonotype assembly, TCRdb reanalyzed the public sequencing data and kept in-frame beta chains. CDR3 protein sequences are deduplicated, and each keeps its most common genes and DNA. The V and J calls reflect TCRdb's pipeline rather than the authors' work. The sample table lists over 350,000 distinct CDR3 sequences, about a sixth of them with a count of one. The ten largest clones capture about 22% of the sample.

PBMCs were isolated by Ficoll-Paque density gradient centrifugation. The paper as a whole reports these results and caveats: Clones that contracted from day 15 to 85 showed balanced CD4/CD8 phenotypes, whereas a second wave of clones that expanded from day 15 to 37 leaned towards CD4+. Contracting CD4+ clones were located mainly in the CM and EM memory subsets, whereas CD8+ clones were found to be enriched in EMRA. Some responding clones were detected in pre-infection memory, suggesting pre-existing cross-reactive memory T cells joined the SARS-CoV-2 response. The study included only a couple of mild cases, and larger cohorts that include severe cases with pre-infection samples were judged to be necessary. The second-wave clones that peaked on day 37 were not confirmed to be SARS-CoV-2 specific.

Measured from the cysteine to the phenylalanine, the CDR3 is 15 residues long. The read is trimmed to its CDR3 DNA, 45 bases read in frame from base 1. V sheds 2 bases and J sheds 4 bases, leaving 14 bases between their ends. The sequence came from a man between 18 and 29 years old who had mild COVID-19 (a few samples of this study predate the infection). The sample titles of this study are shuffled in the database, so cell type and time point are left out; the donor was told from shared clones. Sequencing used PBMCs or a T cell subset sorted from them (not recorded which). The rearrangement combines TRBV12-3 or TRBV12-4 with TRBJ2-5; the D gene is not confidently resolved. At the DNA level, the sequence is TGTGCCAGCAGTTTACGGCTTCGGGCGGCAGAGACCCAGTACTTC. Its amino acids are CASSLRLRAAETQYF.